These T cell receptor beta chains were read from a single sample in a study of T cell responses to AZD1222 COVID-19 vaccine. Sequencing was performed with immunoSEQ multiplex PCR; in TCRdb, only in-frame clones are kept and a portion is missing. The sample yields some 150,000 clones, approximately 90% seen once. This sample comprised peripheral blood, obtained on day 0 of AZD1222 vaccination. All receptors derive from an adult in good health. The CDR3 runs from the conserved cysteine through the conserved F or W.

j_gene	v_gene	CDR3aa
TRBJ2-7	TRBV19	CASSNDRGPSYEQYF
TRBJ2-7	TRBV7-9	CASSLGPTGQGSYEQYF
TRBJ1-2	TRBV6-2/TRBV6-3	CASSYSSPYGYTF
TRBJ1-3	TRBV18	CASSPIGLAGNTIYF
TRBJ2-2	TRBV7-8	CASSLWAGSGELFF
TRBJ2-2	TRBV6-6	CASSLPQTSGDPTGELFF
TRBJ2-3	TRBV9	CASSVVTSGGTDTQYF
TRBJ2-5	TRBV11-2	CASSRTGGVETQYF
TRBJ2-7	TRBV2	CASGYRLYEQYF
TRBJ1-4	TRBV4-1	CASSLRAGDEKLFF
TRBJ2-7	TRBV20-1	CSASQGAGSYEQYF
TRBJ2-3	TRBV15	CATSRVSPSDTQYF
TRBJ2-1	TRBV4-2	CASHQGSGGDEQFF
TRBJ2-7	TRBV2	CASSERRGPYEQYF
TRBJ2-6	TRBV28	CASSWAGTVSPRGSGANVLTF
TRBJ2-5	TRBV5-1	CASNLGQGQETQYF
TRBJ2-3	TRBV6-4	CASRDSGDTQYF
TRBJ2-1	TRBV18	CASSPQLAINNEQFF
TRBJ1-6	TRBV7-2	CASRPGEGRGNSPLHF
TRBJ2-7	TRBV7-9	CASSDDPGQKTYEQYF
TRBJ2-1	TRBV7-9	CASSAQYNEQFF
TRBJ1-1	TRBV12-3/TRBV12-4	CASSRGTASGAFF
TRBJ1-1	TRBV5-1	CASSLEGPSLEAFF
TRBJ2-3	TRBV25-1	CASSEWAQRADTQYF